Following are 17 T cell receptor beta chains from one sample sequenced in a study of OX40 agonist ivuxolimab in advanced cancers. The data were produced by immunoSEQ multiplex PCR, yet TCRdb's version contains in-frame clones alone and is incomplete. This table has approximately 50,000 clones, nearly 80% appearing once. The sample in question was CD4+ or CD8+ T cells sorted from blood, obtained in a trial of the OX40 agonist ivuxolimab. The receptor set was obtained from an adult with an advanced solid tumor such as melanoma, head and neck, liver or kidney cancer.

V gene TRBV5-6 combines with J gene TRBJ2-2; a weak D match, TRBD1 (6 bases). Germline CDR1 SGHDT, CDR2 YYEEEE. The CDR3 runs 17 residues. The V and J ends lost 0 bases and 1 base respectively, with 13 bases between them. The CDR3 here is CASSLDGRGRNTGELFF. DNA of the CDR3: TGTGCCAGCAGCTTGGATGGCAGGGGAAGGAACACCGGGGAGCTGTTTTTT.

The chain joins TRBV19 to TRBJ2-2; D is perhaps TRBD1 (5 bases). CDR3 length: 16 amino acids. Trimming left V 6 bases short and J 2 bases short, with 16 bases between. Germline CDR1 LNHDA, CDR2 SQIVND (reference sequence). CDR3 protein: CASSPSPRANTGELFF. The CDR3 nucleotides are TGTGCCAGTAGCCCATCCCCCAGGGCCAACACCGGGGAGCTGTTTTTT.

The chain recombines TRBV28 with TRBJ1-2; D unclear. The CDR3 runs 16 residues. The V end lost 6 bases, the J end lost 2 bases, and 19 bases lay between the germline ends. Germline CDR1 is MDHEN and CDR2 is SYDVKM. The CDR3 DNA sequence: TGTGCCAGCAGCTTCCCTTTTGGCCCCCGGAACTATGGCTACACCTTC. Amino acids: CASSFPFGPRNYGYTF.

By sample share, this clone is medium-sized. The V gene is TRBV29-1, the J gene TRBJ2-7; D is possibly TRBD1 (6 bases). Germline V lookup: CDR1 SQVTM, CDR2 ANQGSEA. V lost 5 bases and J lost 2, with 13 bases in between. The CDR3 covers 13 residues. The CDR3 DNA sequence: TGCAGCGTTAGAGGACAGACCGCCTACGAGCAGTACTTC. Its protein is CSVRGQTAYEQYF.

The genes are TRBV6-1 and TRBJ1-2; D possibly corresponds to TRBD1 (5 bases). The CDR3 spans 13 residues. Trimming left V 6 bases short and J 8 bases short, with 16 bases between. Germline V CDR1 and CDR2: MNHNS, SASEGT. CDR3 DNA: TGTGCCAGCAGAGGTTGGGGCAGTCGAGGCTACACCTTC. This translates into CASRGWGSRGYTF.

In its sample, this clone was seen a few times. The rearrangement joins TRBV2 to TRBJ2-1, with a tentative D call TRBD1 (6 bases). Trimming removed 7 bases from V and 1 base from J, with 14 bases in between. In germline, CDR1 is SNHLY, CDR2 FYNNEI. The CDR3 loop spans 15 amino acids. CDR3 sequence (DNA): TGTGCCAGCACCCGGACAGACCCTTCCTACAATGAGCAGTTCTTC. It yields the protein CASTRTDPSYNEQFF.

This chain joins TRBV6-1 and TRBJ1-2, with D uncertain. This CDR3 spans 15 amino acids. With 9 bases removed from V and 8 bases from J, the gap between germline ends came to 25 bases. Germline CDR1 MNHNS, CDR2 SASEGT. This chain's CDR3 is CASFLSWQPNEGYTF. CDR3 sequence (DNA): TGTGCCAGTTTCTTAAGTTGGCAGCCTAATGAGGGCTACACCTTC.

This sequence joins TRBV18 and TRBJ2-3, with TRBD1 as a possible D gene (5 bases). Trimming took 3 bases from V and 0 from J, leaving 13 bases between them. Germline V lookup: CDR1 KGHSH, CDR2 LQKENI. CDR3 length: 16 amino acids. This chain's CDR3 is CASSPPSRGSTDTQYF. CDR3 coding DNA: TGTGCCAGCTCACCCCCTTCAAGGGGAAGCACAGATACGCAGTATTTT.

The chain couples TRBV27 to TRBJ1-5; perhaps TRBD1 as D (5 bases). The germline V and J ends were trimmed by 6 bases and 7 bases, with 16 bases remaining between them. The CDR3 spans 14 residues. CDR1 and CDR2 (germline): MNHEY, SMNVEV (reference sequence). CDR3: CASSYLGGAQPQHF. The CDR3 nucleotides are TGTGCCAGCAGCTACTTAGGAGGGGCGCAGCCCCAGCATTTT.

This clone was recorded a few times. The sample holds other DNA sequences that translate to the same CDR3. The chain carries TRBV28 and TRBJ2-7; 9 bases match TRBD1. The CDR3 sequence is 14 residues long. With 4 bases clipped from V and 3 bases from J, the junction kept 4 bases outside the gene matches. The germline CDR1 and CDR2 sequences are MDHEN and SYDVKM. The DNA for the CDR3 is TGTGCCAGCAGTTCCGGGACAGGGATCTACGAGCAGTACTTC. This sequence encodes CASSSGTGIYEQYF.

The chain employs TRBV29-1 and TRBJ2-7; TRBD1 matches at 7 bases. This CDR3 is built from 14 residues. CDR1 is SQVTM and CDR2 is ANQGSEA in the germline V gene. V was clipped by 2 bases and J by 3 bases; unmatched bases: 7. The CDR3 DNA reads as TGCAGCGTTGAACAACTGGGACAGTACTACGAGCAGTACTTC. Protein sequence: CSVEQLGQYYEQYF.

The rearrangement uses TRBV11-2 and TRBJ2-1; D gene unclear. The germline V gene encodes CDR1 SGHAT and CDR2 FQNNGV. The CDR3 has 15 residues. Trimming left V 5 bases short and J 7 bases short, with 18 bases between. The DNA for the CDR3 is TGTGCCAGCAGCGCCCTTGCAGGTAAGAGAAATGAGCAGTTCTTC. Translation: CASSALAGKRNEQFF.

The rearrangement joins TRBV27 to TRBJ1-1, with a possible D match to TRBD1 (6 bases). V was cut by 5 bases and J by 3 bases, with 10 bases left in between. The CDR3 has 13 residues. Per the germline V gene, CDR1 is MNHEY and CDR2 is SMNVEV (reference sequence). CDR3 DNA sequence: TGTGCCAGCAGTAGAGGGGGGTACACTGAAGCTTTCTTT. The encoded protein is CASSRGGYTEAFF.

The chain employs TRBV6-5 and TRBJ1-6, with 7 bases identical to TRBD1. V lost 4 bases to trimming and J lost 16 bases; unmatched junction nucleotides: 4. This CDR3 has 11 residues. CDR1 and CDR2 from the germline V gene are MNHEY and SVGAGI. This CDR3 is CASSLGQRLHF. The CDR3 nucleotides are TGTGCCAGCAGTTTGGGACAGAGGCTCCACTTT.

This chain's CDR3 is CASSSGLAVQETQYF. The CDR3 DNA reads TGTGCCAGCAGCTCGGGACTAGCGGTCCAAGAGACCCAGTACTTC. This chain connects TRBV5-5 to TRBJ2-5; 11 nucleotides agree with TRBD2. Germline CDR1 SGHKS, CDR2 YYEKEE (reference sequence). After removal of 3 bases from V and 1 base from J, the junction contained 2 bases not matched to a gene. The CDR3 covers 15 residues.

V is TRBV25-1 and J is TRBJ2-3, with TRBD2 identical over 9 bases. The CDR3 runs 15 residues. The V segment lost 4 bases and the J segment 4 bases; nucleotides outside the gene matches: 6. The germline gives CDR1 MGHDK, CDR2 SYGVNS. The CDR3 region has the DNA TGTGCCAGCAGTGGACTAGCGGACGCCCCAGATACGCAGTATTTT. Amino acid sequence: CASSGLADAPDTQYF.

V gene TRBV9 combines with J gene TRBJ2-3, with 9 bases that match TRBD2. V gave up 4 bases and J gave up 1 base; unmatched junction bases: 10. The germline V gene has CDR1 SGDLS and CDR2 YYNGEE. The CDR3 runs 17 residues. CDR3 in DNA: TGTGCCAGCAGCCCTCTTGGGGCTAGCGGGGGCACAGATACGCAGTATTTT. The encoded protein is CASSPLGASGGTDTQYF.